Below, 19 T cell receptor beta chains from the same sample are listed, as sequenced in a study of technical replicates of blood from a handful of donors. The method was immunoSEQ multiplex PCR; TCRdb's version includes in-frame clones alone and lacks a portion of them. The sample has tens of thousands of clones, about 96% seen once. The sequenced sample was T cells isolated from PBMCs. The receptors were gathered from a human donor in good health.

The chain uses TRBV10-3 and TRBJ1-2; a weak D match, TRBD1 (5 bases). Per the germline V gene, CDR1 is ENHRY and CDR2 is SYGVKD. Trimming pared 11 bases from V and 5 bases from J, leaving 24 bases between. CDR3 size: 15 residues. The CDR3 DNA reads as TGTGCCGTTGGGACTGAAGGGGACGTGACATATGGCTACACCTTC. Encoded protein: CAVGTEGDVTYGYTF.

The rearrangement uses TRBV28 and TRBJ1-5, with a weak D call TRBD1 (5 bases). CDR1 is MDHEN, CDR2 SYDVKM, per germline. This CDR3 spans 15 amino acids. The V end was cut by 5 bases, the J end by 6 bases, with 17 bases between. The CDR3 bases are TGTGCCAGCAGTCCTCAAGGGAGGGGTGGTCAGCCCCAGCATTTT. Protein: CASSPQGRGGQPQHF.

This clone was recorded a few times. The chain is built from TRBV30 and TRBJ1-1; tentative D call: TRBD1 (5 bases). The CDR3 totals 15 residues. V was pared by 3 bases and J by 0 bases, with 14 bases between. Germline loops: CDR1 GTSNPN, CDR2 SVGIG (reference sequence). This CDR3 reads CAWSLKGSMNTEAFF. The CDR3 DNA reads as TGTGCCTGGAGCCTGAAGGGGTCCATGAACACTGAAGCTTTCTTT.

The DNA for the CDR3 is TGTGCCAGCAGTCCATACGGACAGGCTAGCCGTGAAAAACTGTTTTTT. Translation: CASSPYGQASREKLFF. This sequence joins TRBV25-1 and TRBJ1-4; 7 bases fit TRBD1. CDR3 length equals 16 residues. Germline trimming cut 5 bases from V and 7 bases from J; bases unmatched to any gene: 13. CDR1 MGHDK and CDR2 SYGVNS come from the germline V gene.

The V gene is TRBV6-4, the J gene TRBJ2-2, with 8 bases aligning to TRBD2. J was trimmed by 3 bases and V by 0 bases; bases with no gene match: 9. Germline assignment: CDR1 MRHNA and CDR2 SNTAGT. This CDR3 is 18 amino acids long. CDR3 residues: CASSDSALGGGHTGELFF. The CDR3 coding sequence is TGTGCCAGCAGTGACTCGGCCCTTGGCGGGGGGCACACCGGGGAGCTGTTTTTT.

CDR3 residues: CASKAGGLINEQFF. Written as DNA, the CDR3 is TGTGCCAGCAAGGCGGGAGGCCTCATCAATGAGCAGTTCTTC. This chain uses TRBV2 with TRBJ2-1; 8 bases align to TRBD2. Germline CDR1 SNHLY, CDR2 FYNNEI. The CDR3 totals 14 residues. V shed 7 bases and J 6 bases; nucleotides not matched to a gene: 8.

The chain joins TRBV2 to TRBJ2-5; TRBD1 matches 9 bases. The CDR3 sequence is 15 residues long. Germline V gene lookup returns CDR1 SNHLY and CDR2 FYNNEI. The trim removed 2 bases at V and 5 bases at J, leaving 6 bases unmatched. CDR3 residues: CASSESGTGRETQYF. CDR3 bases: TGTGCCAGCAGTGAATCGGGGACAGGGAGGGAGACCCAGTACTTC. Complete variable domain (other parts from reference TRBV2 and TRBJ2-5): EPEVTQTPSHQVTQMGQEVILRCVPISNHLYFYWYRQILGQKVEFLVSFYNNEISEKSEIFDDQFSVERPDGSNFTLKIRSTKLEDSAMYFCASSESGTGRETQYFGPGTRLLVL.

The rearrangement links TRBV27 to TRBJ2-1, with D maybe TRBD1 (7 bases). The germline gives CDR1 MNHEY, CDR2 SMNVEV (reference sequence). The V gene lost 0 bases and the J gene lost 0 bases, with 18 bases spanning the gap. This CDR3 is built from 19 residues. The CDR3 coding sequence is TGTGCCAGCAGTTTATCGATGTCGAACAGGGGAGGCTCCTACAATGAGCAGTTCTTC. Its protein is CASSLSMSNRGGSYNEQFF.

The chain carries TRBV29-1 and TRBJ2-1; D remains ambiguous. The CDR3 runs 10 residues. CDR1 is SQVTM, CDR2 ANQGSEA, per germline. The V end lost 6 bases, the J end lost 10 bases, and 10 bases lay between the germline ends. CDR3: CSVVRGEQFF. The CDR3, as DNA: TGCAGCGTAGTGAGAGGAGAGCAGTTCTTC.

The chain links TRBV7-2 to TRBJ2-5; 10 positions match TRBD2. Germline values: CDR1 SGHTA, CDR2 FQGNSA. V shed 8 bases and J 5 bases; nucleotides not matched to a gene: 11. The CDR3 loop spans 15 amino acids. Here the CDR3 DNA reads TGTGCCAGCTCCTGGATAGCGGGGGGAAGGGAGACCCAGTACTTC. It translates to CASSWIAGGRETQYF.

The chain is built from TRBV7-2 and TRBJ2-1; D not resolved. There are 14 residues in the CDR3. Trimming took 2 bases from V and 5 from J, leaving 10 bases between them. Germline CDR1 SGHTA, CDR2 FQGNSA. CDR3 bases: TGTGCCAGCAGCTTACCCTATTATAACAATGAGCAGTTCTTC. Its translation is CASSLPYYNNEQFF.

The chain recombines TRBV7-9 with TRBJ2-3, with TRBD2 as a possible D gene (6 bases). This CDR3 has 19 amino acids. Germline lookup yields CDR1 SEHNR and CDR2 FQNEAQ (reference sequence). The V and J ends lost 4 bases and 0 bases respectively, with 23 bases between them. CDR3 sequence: CASSSRRSRSGGSTDTQYF. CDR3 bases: TGTGCCAGCAGCTCCCGAAGATCACGTAGCGGAGGAAGCACAGATACGCAGTATTTT.

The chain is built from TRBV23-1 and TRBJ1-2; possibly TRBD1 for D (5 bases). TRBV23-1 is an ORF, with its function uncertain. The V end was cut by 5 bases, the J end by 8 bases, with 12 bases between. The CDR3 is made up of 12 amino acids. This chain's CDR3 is CASSESGEGYTF. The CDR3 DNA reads TGCGCCAGCAGTGAGTCGGGGGAGGGCTACACCTTC.

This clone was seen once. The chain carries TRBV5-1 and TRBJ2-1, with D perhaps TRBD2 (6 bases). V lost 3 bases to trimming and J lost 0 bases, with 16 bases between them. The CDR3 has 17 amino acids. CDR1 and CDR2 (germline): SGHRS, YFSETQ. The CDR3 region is CASSWGAGDASYNEQFF. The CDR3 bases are TGCGCCAGCAGCTGGGGAGCGGGTGACGCCTCCTACAATGAGCAGTTCTTC.

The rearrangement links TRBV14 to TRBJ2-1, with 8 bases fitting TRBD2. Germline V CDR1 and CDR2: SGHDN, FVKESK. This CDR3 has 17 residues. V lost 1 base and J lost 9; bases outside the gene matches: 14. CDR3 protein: CASSQVWGGLGVGEQFF. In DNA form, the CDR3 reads TGTGCCAGCAGCCAAGTTTGGGGGGGACTAGGAGTTGGTGAGCAGTTCTTC. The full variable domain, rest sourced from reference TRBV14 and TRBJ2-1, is EAGVTQFPSHSVIEKGQTVTLRCDPISGHDNLYWYRRVMGKEIKFLLHFVKESKQDESGMPNNRFLAERTGGTYSTLKVQPAELEDSGVYFCASSQVWGGLGVGEQFFGPGTRLTVL.

The CDR3 nucleotides read TGTGCCAGCAGCCGGACAGGGACTGGAAACACCATATATTTT. This translates into CASSRTGTGNTIYF. The chain links TRBV5-6 to TRBJ1-3, with 8 bases that match TRBD1. The CDR3 covers 14 residues. Germline V gene sequence: CDR1 SGHDT, CDR2 YYEEEE. Trimming at V came to 4 bases and at J to 2 bases, leaving 2 bases not matched to a gene.

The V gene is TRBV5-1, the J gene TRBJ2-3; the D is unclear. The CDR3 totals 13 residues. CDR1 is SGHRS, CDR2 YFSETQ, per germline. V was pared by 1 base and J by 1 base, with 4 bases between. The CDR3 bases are TGCGCCAGCAGCTTGTCGGGCACAGATACGCAGTATTTT. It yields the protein CASSLSGTDTQYF.

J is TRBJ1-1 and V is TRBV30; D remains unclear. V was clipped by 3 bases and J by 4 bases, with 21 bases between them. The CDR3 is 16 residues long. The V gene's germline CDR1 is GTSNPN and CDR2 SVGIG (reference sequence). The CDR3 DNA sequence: TGTGCCTGGAGGCCTGATCTACGGGGTAAGGGCACTGAAGCTTTCTTT. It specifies CAWRPDLRGKGTEAFF.

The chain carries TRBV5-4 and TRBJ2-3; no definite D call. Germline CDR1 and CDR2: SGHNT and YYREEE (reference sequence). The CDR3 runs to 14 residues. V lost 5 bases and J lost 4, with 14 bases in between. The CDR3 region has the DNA TGTGCCAGCAGACCTATCTTAGAGGCAGATACGCAGTATTTT. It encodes CASRPILEADTQYF. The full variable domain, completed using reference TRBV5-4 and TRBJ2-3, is ETGVTQSPTHLIKTRGQQVTLRCSSQSGHNTVSWYQQALGQGPQFIFQYYREEENGRGNFPPRFSGLQFPNYSSELNVNALELDDSALYLCASRPILEADTQYFGPGTRLTVL.